These 5 T cell receptor beta chains originate from one sample sequenced in a study of shared clonotypes between healthy human individuals (dated by TCRdb to the early 2020s). The library relied on the immunoSEQ multiplex PCR assay. TCRdb retrieved this table from immuneACCESS and kept in-frame rearrangements only. Not all clones are present; in checked studies, unresolved V genes account for under half, and no reason is known for the remainder. Recorded for this sample are some 490,000 clones; around four fifths of them occurred a single time. The ten largest clones take up approximately 12% of the sample. Material: PBMCs. The receptors were gathered from a woman aged 40-49 years in good health. Some clones in this sample may be carry-over from other donors' samples.

In this sample, this clone turned up many times. The CDR3 spells CASSLVPEAYNEQFF. In DNA, the CDR3 is TGTGCCAGCAGCTTAGTTCCAGAGGCCTACAATGAGCAGTTCTTC. The chain has TRBV7-7 and TRBJ2-1; the D is unclear. V was trimmed by 1 base and J by 2 bases, leaving 9 bases between them. CDR1 SSHAT and CDR2 FNYEAQ come from the germline V gene (reference sequence). The CDR3 has 15 residues.

V usage is TRBV5-1 and J usage is TRBJ1-2; tentatively, D is TRBD1 (5 bases). Germline V gives CDR1 SGHRS, CDR2 YFSETQ. The CDR3 totals 13 residues. With 4 bases removed from V and 5 bases from J, the gap between germline ends came to 12 bases. CDR3 coding DNA: TGCGCCAGCAGCCCGACAGTTTGGTATGGCTACACCTTC. Residues: CASSPTVWYGYTF.

The V gene is TRBV5-5, the J gene TRBJ2-1, with 7 nucleotides matching TRBD2. This CDR3 contains 17 residues. V shed 4 bases, J shed 0 bases, and the junction held 10 bases outside the gene matches. Germline-derived CDR1 and CDR2 are SGHKS and YYEKEE (reference sequence). The CDR3: CASSPWGEGPSYNEQFF. DNA for the CDR3: TGTGCCAGCAGCCCTTGGGGGGAGGGGCCCTCCTACAATGAGCAGTTCTTC.

The V call is TRBV11-2, the J call TRBJ2-1; the D call may be TRBD1 or TRBD2 (5 bases each). The ends were cut back, 4 bases at V and 10 bases at J, with 17 bases in the middle. The CDR3 contains 14 residues. CDR1 and CDR2 (germline): SGHAT, FQNNGV. In nucleotides, the CDR3 is TGTGCCAGCAGCTGGGGGACCGAACTCGACGAGCAGTTCTTC. This encodes CASSWGTELDEQFF.

The chain uses TRBV18 and TRBJ1-1; D is ambiguous. CDR3 length: 15 amino acids. V was pared by 3 bases and J by 1 base, with 12 bases between. Germline CDR1 and CDR2: KGHSH and LQKENI. CDR3 sequence: CASSPSERRNTEAFF. The CDR3 nucleotides are TGTGCCAGCTCACCCTCCGAACGGAGGAACACTGAAGCTTTCTTT.